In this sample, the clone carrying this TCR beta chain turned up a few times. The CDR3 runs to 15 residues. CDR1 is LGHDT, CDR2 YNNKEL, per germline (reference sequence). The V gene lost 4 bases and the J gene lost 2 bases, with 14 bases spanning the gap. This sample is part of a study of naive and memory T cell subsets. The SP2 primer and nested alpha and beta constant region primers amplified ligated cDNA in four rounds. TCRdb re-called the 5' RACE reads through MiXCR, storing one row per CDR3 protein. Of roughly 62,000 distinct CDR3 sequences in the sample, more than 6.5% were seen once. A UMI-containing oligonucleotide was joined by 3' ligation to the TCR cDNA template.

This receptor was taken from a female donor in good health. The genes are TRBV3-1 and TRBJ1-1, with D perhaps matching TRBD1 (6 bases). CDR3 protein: CASSPFQTGNTEAFF. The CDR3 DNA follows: TGTGCCAGCAGCCCGTTTCAGACAGGCAACACTGAAGCTTTCTTT.